This T cell receptor (beta chain) came from a study of cytomegalovirus exposure and HLA in healthy donors. Across the study: Of several hundred genotyped donors, 81% grouped in the Caucasian-associated ancestry cluster.

Study-wide points: Later on, a genetic analysis was performed. It linked a missense variant in DCLRE1C with V- and J-gene trimming of TCR beta. Most sequenced TCRs were rare (though some public TCRs occurred in many donors). Later work associated 17,000 or so TCR beta sequences with HLA alleles at 0.05 false discovery rate.

The CDR3 has 16 residues. Per germline, CDR1 MDHEN and CDR2 SYDVKM. V was pared by 4 bases and J by 6 bases, with 10 bases of the junction left unmatched. Of note for this clone: Its target is not known.

PCR involved 60 Vbeta and 13 Jbeta primers. Assay: immunoSEQ multiplex PCR; the TCRdb copy retains only in-frame clones and omits some. The sample includes about 130,000 clones, roughly four fifths seen only once; the top ten take 11%. The chain joins TRBV28 to TRBJ2-2, with 8 bases matching TRBD2. The clonotype was recovered from a male donor in good health and CMV-seropositive. The source material was PBMCs. CDR3 in amino acids: CASSSGLALRSGELFF. The CDR3 DNA is TGTGCCAGCAGTTCAGGACTAGCCTTGAGGTCCGGGGAGCTGTTTTTT.